This is a list of T cell receptor beta chains from one sample in a study of technical replicates of blood from a few donors. Clones were read by immunoSEQ multiplex PCR, and TCRdb kept only the in-frame ones, dropping some. The sample has tens of thousands of clones; around 85% are singletons. The sequencing input was PBMCs. These receptors came from a human donor in good health. Some clones in this sample may be carry-over from other donors' samples. CDR3s leave out the opening cysteine and the closing phenylalanine or tryptophan. D genes are given only for firm matches.

TRBD1	TRBV18	TRBJ2-3	ASSPDRGRDTQY
TRBD2	TRBV27	TRBJ2-2	ASSKYSGVNTGELF
TRBD1	TRBV4-3	TRBJ2-2	ASRQGTVTGELF
NA	TRBV9	TRBJ1-2	ASSVTPGGRDYGYT
TRBD1	TRBV6-5	TRBJ1-2	ASSPPTGGSGGYT
NA	TRBV18	TRBJ1-1	ASSAGVNTEAF
TRBD1	TRBV28	TRBJ1-6	ASRDRGNSPLH
TRBD1	TRBV5-1	TRBJ2-3	ASSFYRTGGSSDTQY
NA	TRBV7-6	TRBJ1-5	ASSPTAWNQPQH
NA	TRBV5-1	TRBJ1-2	ASSQTENYGYT